Below, 24 T cell receptor beta chains from the same sample are listed, as sequenced in a study of cytomegalovirus exposure and HLA in healthy donors (dated by TCRdb to 2016 to 2017). The library was produced with the immunoSEQ multiplex PCR assay. For the multiplex PCR, a mixture combining 60 forward primers for TCR Vbeta segments and 13 reverse primers for TCR Jbeta segments was used. Sourced from immuneACCESS, this table was stored by TCRdb with only in-frame sequences that have V and J called. A share of the clones is absent; for the studies checked, an unresolved V gene accounts for under half, and the remainder has no known explanation. For this sample the table gives around 210,000 clones, of which around 78% were detected only once. The ten top clones hold approximately 0.47% of the sample. The sequencing sample was made of PBMCs. These receptors were collected from a boy younger than 18 in good health and CMV-seronegative.

V is TRBV11-2 and J is TRBJ1-1, with TRBD1 as a possible D gene (5 bases). Germline V CDR1 and CDR2: SGHAT, FQNNGV. The CDR3 is made up of 15 amino acids. Deletions cut 5 bases from V and 0 bases from J, with 13 bases between. The CDR3 here is CASSGRVGVNTEAFF. The CDR3 DNA reads TGTGCCAGCAGCGGCAGGGTAGGGGTGAACACTGAAGCTTTCTTT.

The chain combines TRBV5-4 with TRBJ2-7; tentatively, D is TRBD2 (5 bases). CDR3 length: 14 residues. The V gene's germline CDR1 is SGHNT and CDR2 YYREEE (reference sequence). The ends were cut back, 4 bases at V and 5 bases at J, with 16 bases in the middle. The CDR3 loop reads CASSADSPGNEQYF. The CDR3 nucleotides are TGTGCCAGCAGCGCGGACTCGCCGGGGAACGAGCAGTACTTC.

The J gene is TRBJ2-4, the V gene TRBV12-1; the DNA was not compared with TRBD2, the D call given in the table. TRBV12-1 is flagged as a pseudogene. This CDR3 spans 15 amino acids. In DNA, the CDR3 is TGTGCCAGCAGGTTGGGGGGGGTCACAACGTACATTCAGTACTTC. It is translated as CASRLGGVTTYIQYF.

The chain uses TRBV9 and TRBJ2-3; 8 bases match TRBD2. V shed 2 bases, J shed 6 bases, and the junction held 14 bases outside the gene matches. Germline V lookup: CDR1 SGDLS, CDR2 YYNGEE. The CDR3 has 17 amino acids. The CDR3 coding sequence is TGTGCCAGCAGCGTGGGGGGGGGAGCGGGGGAGGTGGATACGCAGTATTTT. This translates into CASSVGGGAGEVDTQYF.

The rearrangement joins TRBV10-2 to TRBJ1-2; D might be TRBD1 (5 bases). V was trimmed by 1 base and J by 4 bases, leaving 10 bases between them. The germline gives CDR1 WSHSY, CDR2 SAAADI. The CDR3 length is 14 residues. The CDR3 spells CASSEWGDPYGYTF. In nucleotides, the CDR3 is TGCGCCAGCAGTGAGTGGGGGGACCCCTATGGCTACACCTTC.

The rearrangement uses TRBV10-2 and TRBJ2-1; 8 bases line up with TRBD2. The CDR3 totals 14 residues. Germline V lookup: CDR1 WSHSY, CDR2 SAAADI. Unmatched junction bases numbered 8, after V lost 6 bases and J lost 7 bases. CDR3 residues: CASSGGVTSNEQFF. Here the CDR3 DNA reads TGCGCCAGCAGCGGGGGGGTGACTAGTAATGAGCAGTTCTTC.

This clone has more than one count but fewer than ten. This chain links TRBV6-6 with TRBJ1-2, with a possible D match to TRBD1 (6 bases). Germline lookup yields CDR1 MNHNY and CDR2 SVGAGI (reference sequence). V lost 2 bases to trimming and J lost 2 bases, with 6 bases between them. This CDR3 is built from 13 residues. CDR3 sequence reads: CASSYGQNYGYTF. In DNA form, the CDR3 reads TGTGCCAGCAGTTACGGACAGAACTATGGCTACACCTTC.

The chain combines TRBV11-2 with TRBJ1-2; maybe TRBD1 (5 bases). Germline-derived CDR1 and CDR2 are SGHAT and FQNNGV. This CDR3 has 15 amino acids. Deletions cut 4 bases from V and 0 bases from J, with 12 bases between. CDR3 bases: TGTGCCAGCAGCTCGTTTCAAGGGGCTAACTATGGCTACACCTTC. Translating gives CASSSFQGANYGYTF.

The V and J genes are TRBV5-1 and TRBJ2-7; TRBD2 aligns across 8 bases. The J segment lost 3 bases and the V segment lost 4 bases, leaving 6 bases of the junction unmatched. The CDR3 covers 14 residues. Germline V lookup: CDR1 SGHRS, CDR2 YFSETQ. Here the CDR3 DNA reads TGCGCCAGCAGCAGCGGGACTAGAGACTACGAGCAGTACTTC. Translating it yields CASSSGTRDYEQYF.

The chain employs TRBV7-9 and TRBJ1-1; the D is unclear. The CDR3 covers 15 residues. V lost 11 bases, J lost 0 bases, and 19 bases lay in between. Germline values: CDR1 SEHNR, CDR2 FQNEAQ (reference sequence). The CDR3 reads CASGQASFLNTEAFF. The CDR3 coding sequence is TGTGCCTCAGGCCAGGCCAGCTTTCTGAACACTGAAGCTTTCTTT.

The chain uses TRBV18 and TRBJ1-1; 7 bases are shared with TRBD1. Trimming took 6 bases from V and 3 from J; bases not matched to a gene: 10. This CDR3 has 15 amino acids. Germline values: CDR1 KGHSH, CDR2 LQKENI. The CDR3 loop is CASSLTGSLDTEAFF. The CDR3 nucleotides are TGTGCCAGCTCCCTGACAGGGTCTCTCGACACTGAAGCTTTCTTT. Based on the CDR3 plus reference TRBV18 and TRBJ1-1, the full variable domain is NAGVMQNPRHLVRRRGQEARLRCSPMKGHSHVYWYRQLPEEGLKFMVYLQKENIIDESGMPKERFSAEFPKEGPSILRIQQVVRGDSAAYFCASSLTGSLDTEAFFGQGTRLTVV.

The chain links TRBV27 to TRBJ2-4; a weak D match, TRBD2 (5 bases). Germline loops: CDR1 MNHEY, CDR2 SMNVEV (reference sequence). The germline V and J ends were trimmed by 0 bases and 1 base, with 13 bases remaining between them. The CDR3 loop spans 17 amino acids. CDR3 nucleotide sequence: TGTGCCAGCAGTTTATCGAGACCGGGAAAGGCCAAAAACATTCAGTACTTC. As protein: CASSLSRPGKAKNIQYF.

The chain links TRBV11-2 to TRBJ2-5; 8 bases are a match to TRBD2. Germline trimming cut 5 bases from V and 3 bases from J; bases unmatched to any gene: 5. The CDR3 loop spans 14 amino acids. Per the germline V gene, CDR1 is SGHAT and CDR2 is FQNNGV. CDR3 bases: TGTGCCAGCAGCAACCTAGCGGGTGAAGAGACCCAGTACTTC. It encodes CASSNLAGEETQYF.

This clone was counted a single time. The chain joins TRBV7-6 to TRBJ1-3, with D possibly being TRBD1 (6 bases). There are 16 residues in the CDR3. Germline V lookup: CDR1 SGHVS, CDR2 FNYEAQ. Trimming stripped 5 bases from V and 1 base from J, with 15 bases between. CDR3 sequence reads: CASSRNPTGSGNTIYF. The CDR3 region has the DNA TGTGCCAGCAGCAGAAACCCTACAGGGTCTGGAAACACCATATATTTT. The full variable domain, with the rest looked up from reference TRBV7-6 and TRBJ1-3, is GAGVSQSPRYKVTKRGQDVALRCDPISGHVSLYWYRQALGQGPEFLTYFNYEAQQDKSGLPNDRFSAERPEGSISTLTIQRTEQRDSAMYRCASSRNPTGSGNTIYFGEGSWLTVV.

V gene TRBV2 combines with J gene TRBJ2-7; 8 positions match TRBD2. Trimming cost V 4 bases and J 3 bases; bases outside gene matches: 5. The CDR3 covers 14 residues. Germline-derived CDR1 and CDR2 are SNHLY and FYNNEI. This CDR3 reads CASSGSGARYEQYF. CDR3 nucleotides: TGTGCCAGCAGTGGTAGCGGGGCTCGCTACGAGCAGTACTTC.

This clone occurred once. The rearrangement joins TRBV6-5 to TRBJ1-5; a possible D gene is TRBD1 (6 bases). Germline-derived CDR1 and CDR2 are MNHEY and SVGAGI. V lost 5 bases and J 6 bases, leaving 8 bases between the germline ends. This CDR3 has 12 residues. The CDR3 DNA follows: TGTGCCAGCAGTCAGGGGAGTCAGCCCCAGCATTTT. Protein sequence: CASSQGSQPQHF.

The V gene is TRBV6-4, the J gene TRBJ1-3, with unresolved D. The germline CDR1 and CDR2 sequences are MRHNA and SNTAGT. The CDR3 contains 17 residues. Trimming cost V 10 bases and J 3 bases, with 25 bases left between them. The CDR3 DNA reads TGTGCCACGCCCACGGCCCGCTCTCACTACTTTGGAAACACCATATATTTT. This encodes CATPTARSHYFGNTIYF.

The V call is TRBV5-5, the J call TRBJ2-4; D is possibly TRBD2 (6 bases). V shed 0 bases and J shed 6 bases, with 10 bases lying between them. CDR3 length: 14 residues. Per the germline V gene, CDR1 is SGHKS and CDR2 is YYEKEE (reference sequence). CDR3 protein: CASSLAGVPNIQYF. The CDR3 nucleotides read TGTGCCAGCAGCTTGGCGGGGGTCCCAAACATTCAGTACTTC.

This clone has more than one count but fewer than ten. The chain links TRBV4-1 to TRBJ1-4; TRBD1 matches 10 bases. The CDR3 contains 17 residues. V was pared by 3 bases and J by 0 bases, with 4 bases of the junction left unmatched. Germline V lookup: CDR1 MGHRA, CDR2 YSYEKL. The CDR3 coding sequence is TGCGCCAGCAGCCACAAGGGGACAGGGGCAACTAATGAAAAACTGTTTTTT. This sequence encodes CASSHKGTGATNEKLFF.

The gene calls are TRBV27 and TRBJ2-1; 11 bases fit TRBD2. Per germline, CDR1 MNHEY and CDR2 SMNVEV (reference sequence). The ends lost 1 base at V and 0 bases at J; junction bases unmatched: 2. This CDR3 comprises 17 residues. CDR3 nucleotide sequence: TGTGCCAGCAGTTTATTGGGGACTAGCGGCTCCTACAATGAGCAGTTCTTC. The encoded protein is CASSLLGTSGSYNEQFF.

The CDR3 protein is CASSSWSSSYEQYF. In nucleotides, the CDR3 is TGTGCCAGCAGCAGTTGGTCCAGCTCCTACGAGCAGTACTTC. The chain combines TRBV28 with TRBJ2-7; D gene unclear. CDR3 length: 14 amino acids. The V gene's germline CDR1 is MDHEN and CDR2 SYDVKM. V dropped 6 bases and J dropped 0 bases, with 12 bases sitting between them.

The gene calls are TRBV5-1 and TRBJ1-2; no clear D. The length of the CDR3 is 13 residues. Trimming removed 0 bases from V and 3 bases from J, with 6 bases in between. The germline gives CDR1 SGHRS, CDR2 YFSETQ. The CDR3 is CASSLGQDYGYTF. The CDR3 nucleotides are TGCGCCAGCAGCTTGGGGCAGGACTATGGCTACACCTTC.

The rearrangement joins TRBV6-6 to TRBJ1-2; D is ambiguous. Trimming left V 0 bases short and J 4 bases short, with 12 bases between. Germline V lookup: CDR1 MNHNY, CDR2 SVGAGI (reference sequence). The CDR3 has 15 amino acids. CDR3 sequence: CASSYSSRESYGYTF. DNA for the CDR3: TGTGCCAGCAGTTACTCGTCAAGAGAAAGCTATGGCTACACCTTC.

This clone was seen just once. DNA of the CDR3: TGCGCCAGCAGCTTCGACAGGGACGAGCAGTACTTC. It translates to CASSFDRDEQYF. The genes are TRBV5-1 and TRBJ2-7; the match to TRBD1 covers 7 bases. Germline assignment: CDR1 SGHRS and CDR2 YFSETQ. V was clipped by 2 bases and J by 5 bases; unmatched bases: 1. CDR3 size: 12 residues.